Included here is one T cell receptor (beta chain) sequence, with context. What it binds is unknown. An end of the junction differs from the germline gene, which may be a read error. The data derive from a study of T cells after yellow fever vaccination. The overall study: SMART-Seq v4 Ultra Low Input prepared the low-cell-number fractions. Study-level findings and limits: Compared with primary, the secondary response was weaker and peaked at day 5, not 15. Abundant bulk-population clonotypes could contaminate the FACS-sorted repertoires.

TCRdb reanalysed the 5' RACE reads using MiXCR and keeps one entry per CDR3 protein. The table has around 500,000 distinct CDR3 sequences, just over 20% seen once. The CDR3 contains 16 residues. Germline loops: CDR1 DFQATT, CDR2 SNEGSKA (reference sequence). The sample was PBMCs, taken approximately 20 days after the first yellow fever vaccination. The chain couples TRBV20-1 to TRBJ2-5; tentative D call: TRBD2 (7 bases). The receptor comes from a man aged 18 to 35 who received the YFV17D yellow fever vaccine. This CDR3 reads CCARDLRGGAEETQYF. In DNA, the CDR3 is TGCTGTGCTAGAGATCTAAGGGGGGGGGCTGAAGAGACCCAGTACTTC.